This T cell receptor (beta chain) was found in a study of blood T cell repertoires in COVID-19. For the study at large: From the United States, Italy and Spain came samples of acute and convalescent COVID-19.

The CDR3 spans 16 residues. The V end lost 5 bases, the J end lost 4 bases, and 20 bases lay between the germline ends. Per the germline V gene, CDR1 is MDHEN and CDR2 is SYDVKM. Original data processing: Researchers report that nucleated cell counts were estimated from reference gene primer amplification. Profiled with immunoSEQ multiplex PCR; TCRdb holds only in-frame clones, not every one. From that table come the V and J calls and clone size; the DNA was used to work out D and trimming. The top ten hold under 2.5% of the sample, which has around 450,000 clones, about 85% seen once. Adults between roughly 18 and 95 years of age took part from approximately 24 US areas. Cohort assignment relied on participant-reported clinical history.

This clonotype originated in a woman aged 18-30 years with acute COVID-19. The specimen was PBMCs or T cells enriched from blood (not recorded which). This chain connects TRBV28 to TRBJ2-5; perhaps TRBD2 as D (5 bases). The CDR3, as DNA: TGTGCCAGCAGTGCGACTCCCCTCGGGGAAGGAGAGACCCAGTACTTC. Its translation is CASSATPLGEGETQYF.